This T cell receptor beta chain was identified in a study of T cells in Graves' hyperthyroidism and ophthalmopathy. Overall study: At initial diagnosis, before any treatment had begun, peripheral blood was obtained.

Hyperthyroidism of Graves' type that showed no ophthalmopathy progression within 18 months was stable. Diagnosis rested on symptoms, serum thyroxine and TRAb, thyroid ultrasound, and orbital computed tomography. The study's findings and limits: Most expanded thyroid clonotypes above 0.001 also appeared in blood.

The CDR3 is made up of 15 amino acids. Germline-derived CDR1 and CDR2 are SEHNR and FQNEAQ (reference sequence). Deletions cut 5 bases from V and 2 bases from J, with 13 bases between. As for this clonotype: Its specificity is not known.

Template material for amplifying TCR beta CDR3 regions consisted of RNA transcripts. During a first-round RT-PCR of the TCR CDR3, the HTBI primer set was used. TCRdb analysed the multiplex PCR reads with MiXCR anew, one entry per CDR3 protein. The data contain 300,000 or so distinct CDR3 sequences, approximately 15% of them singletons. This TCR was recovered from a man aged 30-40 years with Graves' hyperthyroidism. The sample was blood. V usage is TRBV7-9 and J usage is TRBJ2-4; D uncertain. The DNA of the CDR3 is TGTGCCAGCAGCCACAGCTCAGACCCCAAAAACATTCAGTACTTC. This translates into CASSHSSDPKNIQYF.